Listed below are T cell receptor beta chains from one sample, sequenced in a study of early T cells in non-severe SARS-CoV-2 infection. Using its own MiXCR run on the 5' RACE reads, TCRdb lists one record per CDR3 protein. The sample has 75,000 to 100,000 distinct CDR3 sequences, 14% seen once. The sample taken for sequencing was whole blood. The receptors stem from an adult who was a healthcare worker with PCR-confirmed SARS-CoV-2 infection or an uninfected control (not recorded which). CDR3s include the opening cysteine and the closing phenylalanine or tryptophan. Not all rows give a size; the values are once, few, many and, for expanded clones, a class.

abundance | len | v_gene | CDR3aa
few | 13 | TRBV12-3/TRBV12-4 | CASGGFNYNEQFF
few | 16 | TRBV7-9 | CASSLVSGYGTGELFF
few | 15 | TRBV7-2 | CASSSDRGSYNEQFF
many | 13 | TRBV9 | CASSRDPQETQYF
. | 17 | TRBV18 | CASSPSKSSDRPYEQYF
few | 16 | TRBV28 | CASSQLGTGRINEQFF
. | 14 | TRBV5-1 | CASSVQGASGEQYF
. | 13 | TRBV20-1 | CSASLGAEETQYF
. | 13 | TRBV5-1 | CASHFSQGTEAFF
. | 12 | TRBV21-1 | CASSTGGVGYTF
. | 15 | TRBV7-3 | CASSLEGTQGYEQFF
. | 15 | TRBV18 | CASSPGSGVAYEQYF
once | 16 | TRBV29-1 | CSVSVGGGLYSYEQYF
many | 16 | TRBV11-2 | CASSLGGVPGGDTQYF
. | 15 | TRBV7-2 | CASSLSPGTYNEQFF
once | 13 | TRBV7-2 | CASSSQGNQPQHF
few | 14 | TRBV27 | CASSLDGPNTEAFF